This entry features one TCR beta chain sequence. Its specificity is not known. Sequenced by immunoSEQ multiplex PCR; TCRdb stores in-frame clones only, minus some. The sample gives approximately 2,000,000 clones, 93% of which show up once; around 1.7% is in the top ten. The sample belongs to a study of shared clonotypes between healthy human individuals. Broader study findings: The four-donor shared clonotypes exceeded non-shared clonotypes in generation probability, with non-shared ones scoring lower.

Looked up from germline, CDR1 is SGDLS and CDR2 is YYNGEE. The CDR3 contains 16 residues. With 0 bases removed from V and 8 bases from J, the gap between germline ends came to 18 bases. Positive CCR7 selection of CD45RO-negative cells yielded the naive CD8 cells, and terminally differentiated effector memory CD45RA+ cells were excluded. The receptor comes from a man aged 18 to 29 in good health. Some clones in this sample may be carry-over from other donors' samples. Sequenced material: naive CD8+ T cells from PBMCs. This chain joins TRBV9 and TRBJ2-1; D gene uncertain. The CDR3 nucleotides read TGTGCCAGCAGCGTAGTGGGCAGCCAGAGCTGGGATGAGCAGTTCTTC. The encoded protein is CASSVVGSQSWDEQFF.